What follows are 26 T cell receptor beta chains derived from one specimen sequenced in a study of T-cell reconstitution after alpha-beta-depleted transplantation in children. Unique molecular identifiers were used to barcode this TCRbeta library. TCRdb recomputed calls from the PCR reads with MiXCR, one row per CDR3 protein. Here the sample spans fewer than 250,000 distinct CDR3 sequences, about 15% being singletons. Sequenced here: PBMCs, mostly from graft donor cells, sampled 360 days after TCRalphabeta/CD19-depleted stem cell transplant. The source of these receptors is a male patient aged 2 to 10 who had a stem cell transplant for acute lymphoblastic leukemia, so the T cells may come from the graft donor.

In this sample, this clonotype turned up a few times. The chain has TRBV6-5 and TRBJ2-5; D is undetermined. The germline CDR1 and CDR2 sequences are MNHEY and SVGAGI. Deletions cut 0 bases from V and 1 base from J, with 9 bases between. The CDR3 has 15 residues. The chain's CDR3 is CASSYSSGVQETQYF. The CDR3 DNA is TGTGCCAGCAGTTACTCTTCAGGTGTCCAAGAGACCCAGTACTTC.

The sample holds a few counts of this clonotype. V and J are TRBV6-6 and TRBJ2-7; possibly TRBD2 for D (5 bases). The ends were cut back, 2 bases at V and 4 bases at J, with 9 bases in the middle. CDR3 length: 13 residues. Germline CDR1 reads MNHNY; CDR2 reads SVGAGI (reference sequence). The CDR3 nucleotides read TGTGCCAGCAGTTACCGTCGGGATTACGAGCAGTACTTC. Protein sequence: CASSYRRDYEQYF.

This clonotype has ten or more counts. The V gene is TRBV6-1, the J gene TRBJ2-3, with 8 bases lining up with TRBD2. The CDR3 has 16 amino acids. The V and J ends lost 6 bases and 0 bases, in that order; junction bases with no gene match: 8. The germline CDR1 and CDR2 sequences are MNHNS and SASEGT. CDR3: CASRVSSGSSTDTQYF. CDR3 bases: TGTGCCAGCAGGGTCTCTAGCGGGTCGAGCACAGATACGCAGTATTTT.

The rearrangement joins TRBV7-9 to TRBJ1-5; a weak D match, TRBD1 (5 bases). V was trimmed by 1 base and J by 9 bases, leaving 13 bases between them. The CDR3 spans 14 residues. The germline gives CDR1 SEHNR, CDR2 FQNEAQ (reference sequence). The CDR3 reads CASSLDPDGTPQHF. CDR3 nucleotides: TGTGCCAGCAGCTTAGATCCGGACGGGACGCCCCAGCATTTT.

This clonotype turned up a few times. The rearrangement links TRBV7-8 to TRBJ2-7; the D gene is possibly TRBD1 (6 bases). Trimming took 3 bases from V and 3 from J, leaving 15 bases between them. CDR1 SGHVS and CDR2 FQNEAQ come from the germline V gene. CDR3 length equals 15 residues. CDR3 DNA sequence: TGTGCCAGCAGCTTTAGTCGTCAGGGGATCTACGAGCAGTACTTC. Encoded protein: CASSFSRQGIYEQYF. The complete variable domain, with remaining parts taken from reference TRBV7-8 and TRBJ2-7, reads GAGVSQSPRYKVAKRGQDVALRCDPISGHVSLFWYQQALGQGPEFLTYFQNEAQLDKSGLPSDRFFAERPEGSVSTLKIQRTQQEDSAVYLCASSFSRQGIYEQYFGPGTRLTVT.

This clonotype came up a few times. The chain is built from TRBV7-2 and TRBJ2-7; possible D gene TRBD2, 6 bases. V lost 1 base to trimming and J lost 5 bases, with 12 bases between them. Germline CDR1 is SGHTA and CDR2 is FQGNSA. The CDR3 is made up of 14 amino acids. This chain's CDR3 is CASSLDGTGDEQYF. In DNA form, the CDR3 reads TGTGCCAGCAGCTTAGATGGAACGGGGGACGAGCAGTACTTC.

The V gene is TRBV5-1, the J gene TRBJ1-6; the D gene is possibly TRBD1 (6 bases). V was clipped by 1 base and J by 0 bases, with 8 bases between them. Germline V CDR1 and CDR2: SGHRS, YFSETQ. This CDR3 has 16 residues. The CDR3 sequence: CASSLKGGSYNSPLHF. For the CDR3, the DNA is TGCGCCAGCAGCTTGAAAGGGGGCTCCTATAATTCACCCCTCCACTTT.

This clonotype occurred a few times. This chain connects TRBV6-1 to TRBJ2-1; 10 bases agree with TRBD2. With 9 bases clipped from V and 7 bases from J, the junction kept 18 bases outside the gene matches. The CDR3 length is 17 residues. The germline V gene has CDR1 MNHNS and CDR2 SASEGT. The CDR3 loop is CASGQTLPGLASNEQFF. CDR3 nucleotides: TGTGCCAGTGGACAGACACTACCGGGACTAGCGTCGAATGAGCAGTTCTTC.

This clonotype was seen a handful of times. J is TRBJ2-7 and V is TRBV25-1; D remains ambiguous. The V end was cut by 10 bases, the J end by 0 bases, with 10 bases between. The CDR3 consists of 12 residues. Germline CDR1 is MGHDK and CDR2 is SYGVNS. The CDR3 nucleotides are TGTGCCACCTTGGACCCCTCCTACGAGCAGTACTTC. As protein: CATLDPSYEQYF.

This clonotype was observed once. The rearrangement joins TRBV5-1 to TRBJ2-5, with D hard to call. This CDR3 contains 14 residues. The V and J ends lost 0 bases and 10 bases respectively, with 16 bases between them. The germline V gene encodes CDR1 SGHRS and CDR2 YFSETQ. The CDR3 DNA reads TGCGCCAGCAGCTTGGGGGGAACAAGCTCGGACCAGTACTTC. This codes for CASSLGGTSSDQYF.

This clonotype came up a few times. The V call is TRBV5-1, the J call TRBJ2-7; maybe TRBD1 (6 bases). Between the trimmed V and J ends, which lost 3 bases and 9 bases, there was a span of 19 bases. The CDR3 loop spans 14 amino acids. CDR1 SGHRS and CDR2 YFSETQ come from the germline V gene. DNA of the CDR3: TGCGCCAGCAGCTCTGAGGACAGCCTTGGCGGGCAGTACTTC. This codes for CASSSEDSLGGQYF.

V usage is TRBV6-1 and J usage is TRBJ2-2, with a tentative D call TRBD2 (5 bases). Germline V gene data show CDR1 as MNHNS and CDR2 as SASEGT. V was shortened by 4 bases and J by 6 bases, with 9 bases between the two germline ends. The CDR3 is 13 residues long. CDR3 DNA sequence: TGTGCCAGCAGTGGAGGGTATGCCGGGGAGCTGTTTTTT. It yields the protein CASSGGYAGELFF.

CDR3 nucleotides: TGCAGCGCTGTTGACAGGACCGGGACTAGCTATTTCTATGAGCAGTTCTTC. Amino acid sequence: CSAVDRTGTSYFYEQFF. This rearrangement joins TRBV29-1 to TRBJ2-1; 9 positions match TRBD2. V lost 7 bases and J lost 8; bases outside the gene matches: 21. The length of the CDR3 is 17 residues. CDR1 is SQVTM, CDR2 ANQGSEA, per germline.

This chain links TRBV19 with TRBJ1-1, with D possibly being TRBD1 (6 bases). Germline loops: CDR1 LNHDA, CDR2 SQIVND (reference sequence). This CDR3 has 13 amino acids. Trimming removed 11 bases from V and 4 bases from J, with 17 bases in between. CDR3 region: CALGATGGTEAFF. The CDR3 nucleotides are TGTGCCCTCGGGGCGACAGGCGGCACTGAAGCTTTCTTT. The complete variable domain, with remaining parts taken from reference TRBV19 and TRBJ1-1, reads DGGITQSPKYLFRKEGQNVTLSCEQNLNHDAMYWYRQDPGQGLRLIYYSQIVNDFQKGDIAEGYSVSREKKESFPLTVTSAQKNPTAFYLCALGATGGTEAFFGQGTRLTVV.

This chain uses TRBV5-5 with TRBJ2-5; unclear D gene. Germline V gene sequence: CDR1 SGHKS, CDR2 YYEKEE (reference sequence). V was clipped by 4 bases and J by 5 bases, with 6 bases between them. The CDR3 length is 11 residues. The CDR3 DNA sequence: TGTGCCAGCAGCCCATGGGAGACCCAGTACTTC. Its translation: CASSPWETQYF. Based on the CDR3 plus reference TRBV5-5 and TRBJ2-5, the full variable domain is DAGVTQSPTHLIKTRGQQVTLRCSPISGHKSVSWYQQVLGQGPQFIFQYYEKEERGRGNFPDRFSARQFPNYSSELNVNALLLGDSALYLCASSPWETQYFGPGTRLLVL.

Note on this clonotype: As the CDR3 is not closed by the conserved phenylalanine or tryptophan, this likely results from a read error. The limits of the CDR3 on the DNA are not certain, so only TCRdb's listed CDR3 is given. This chain connects TRBV25-1 to TRBJ1-1. Germline V gene sequence: CDR1 MGHDK, CDR2 SYGVNS. The CDR3 length is 8 residues, termini included. The CDR3 spells CASSEVRP.

J is TRBJ2-2 and V is TRBV24-1, with TRBD1 matching over 7 bases. Germline loops: CDR1 KGHDR, CDR2 SFDVKD. The CDR3 length is 14 residues. V shed 10 bases, J shed 3 bases, and the junction held 7 bases outside the gene matches. The CDR3 sequence: CATAGTEYTGELFF. CDR3 nucleotides: TGTGCCACAGCCGGGACAGAGTACACCGGGGAGCTGTTTTTT.

This clonotype has a handful of counts. The chain is built from TRBV6-5 and TRBJ1-4; 8 bases match TRBD1. Germline V lookup: CDR1 MNHEY, CDR2 SVGAGI. The CDR3 length is 15 residues. J lost 8 bases, V lost 2 bases, and 7 bases had no gene match. CDR3 residues: CASSYIGTGGEKLFF. The DNA for the CDR3 is TGTGCCAGCAGTTACATCGGGACAGGAGGCGAAAAACTGTTTTTT.

The chain has TRBV12-3 or TRBV12-4 and TRBJ1-1, with unresolved D. V gave up 2 bases and J gave up 2 bases, with 9 bases separating them. This CDR3 has 14 amino acids. This CDR3 is CASSLLRTNTEAFF. CDR3 bases: TGTGCCAGCAGTTTATTACGGACTAACACTGAAGCTTTCTTT.

The chain combines TRBV7-9 with TRBJ2-5; possible D gene TRBD2, 5 bases. CDR3 length equals 17 residues. Germline V gives CDR1 SEHNR, CDR2 FQNEAQ (reference sequence). Trimming cost V 5 bases and J 5 bases, with 24 bases left between them. The CDR3 coding sequence is TGTGCCAGCAGCCGATTCGGAGGTACGGATTCCAAGGAGACCCAGTACTTC. Residues: CASSRFGGTDSKETQYF.

The CDR3 region has the DNA TGTGCCATCGGAGGACAGGGGTTTCCAGATACGCAGTATTTT. This sequence encodes CAIGGQGFPDTQYF. The chain couples TRBV10-3 to TRBJ2-3; 9 bases match TRBD1. The length of the CDR3 is 14 residues. V shed 8 bases and J 4 bases; nucleotides not matched to a gene: 7. In germline, CDR1 is ENHRY, CDR2 SYGVKD.

Only a few counts were recorded for this clonotype. The chain is built from TRBV12-3 or TRBV12-4 and TRBJ2-5; TRBD2 matches at 7 bases. The CDR3 extends over 14 amino acids. With V trimmed by 0 bases and J by 4 bases, 2 bases remained unmatched. The CDR3 loop is CASSLAGRGETQYF. The DNA of the CDR3 is TGTGCCAGCAGTTTAGCGGGGAGGGGAGAGACCCAGTACTTC.

The chain uses TRBV7-9 and TRBJ2-1; TRBD1 matches 7 bases. CDR1 and CDR2 from the germline V gene are SEHNR and FQNEAQ (reference sequence). The CDR3 covers 11 residues. V shed 4 bases and J 12 bases; nucleotides not matched to a gene: 3. The CDR3, as DNA: TGTGCCAGCAGCTCTCGGACAGGGCAGTTCTTC. This encodes CASSSRTGQFF.

This chain joins TRBV5-1 and TRBJ1-6; D gene unclear. The germline V and J ends were trimmed by 0 bases and 4 bases, with 5 bases remaining between them. Germline V CDR1 and CDR2: SGHRS, YFSETQ. This CDR3 comprises 14 residues. This CDR3 reads CASSLETYNSPLHF. CDR3 nucleotides: TGCGCCAGCAGCTTGGAGACGTATAATTCACCCCTCCACTTT. The whole variable domain, filled in from reference TRBV5-1 and TRBJ1-6, reads KAGVTQTPRYLIKTRGQQVTLSCSPISGHRSVSWYQQTPGQGLQFLFEYFSETQRNKGNFPGRFSGRQFSNSRSEMNVSTLELGDSALYLCASSLETYNSPLHFGNGTRLTVT.

This clonotype was found a few times. The chain links TRBV5-4 to TRBJ1-5; D unresolved. This CDR3 region has 15 residues. Germline CDR1 and CDR2: SGHNT and YYREEE (reference sequence). V was shortened by 5 bases and J by 2 bases, with 14 bases between the two germline ends. CDR3 bases: TGTGCCAGCAGTCCCCAACCACAAGGCAATCAGCCCCAGCATTTT. As protein: CASSPQPQGNQPQHF.

The V call is TRBV7-8, the J call TRBJ2-5, with 9 positions matching TRBD1. The germline V gene encodes CDR1 SGHVS and CDR2 FQNEAQ. CDR3 length equals 16 residues. V dropped 5 bases and J dropped 4; count of bases not matched to a gene: 11. CDR3 DNA sequence: TGTGCCAGCAGCGCCCTCCGGGACAGGGTGGCAGAGACCCAGTACTTC. Encoded protein: CASSALRDRVAETQYF.